This TCR beta chain is from a study of OX40 agonist ivuxolimab in advanced cancers. For the study at large: Therapy given before enrollment (anti-PD-1, anti-PD-L1 or anti-CTLA-4) was allowed, and over 35% had some. General observations from the study: The average count of expanded clones was higher among CD8+ T cells than among CD4+. The antigen specificity of the peripheral T cells (those that were expanded) was not determined.

On this clone: No antigen is known for it.

V shed 4 bases, J shed 0 bases, and the junction held 5 bases outside the gene matches. This CDR3 region has 15 residues. The germline CDR1 and CDR2 sequences are SGHDT and YYEEEE. The method was immunoSEQ multiplex PCR; TCRdb's version includes in-frame clones alone and lacks a portion of them. The sample carries more than 45,000 clones, approximately 82% recorded once. V and J are TRBV5-6 and TRBJ2-7; 9 bases agree with TRBD1. The material sequenced was CD4+ or CD8+ T cells sorted from blood, taken in a trial of the OX40 agonist ivuxolimab. The source is an adult with an advanced solid tumor such as melanoma, head and neck, liver or kidney cancer. The CDR3 coding sequence is TGTGCCAGCAGCAGACAGGGGGGGAGCTCCTACGAGCAGTACTTC. Its protein is CASSRQGGSSYEQYF.